This T cell receptor beta chain came from a study of blood T cell repertoires in COVID-19. Study-wide context: Whether acute or convalescent, the COVID-19 samples came from the United States, Italy and Spain.

In the authors' methods: Amplification from reference gene primers served as the basis for estimated nucleated cell counts. The assay was immunoSEQ multiplex PCR, and TCRdb's table has in-frame clones only and misses some. The DNA was the basis for D and trimming; V, J and clone size are from that table. Of tens of thousands of clones in the sample, over 75% were seen once. The ends lost 1 base at V and 9 bases at J; junction bases unmatched: 11. This CDR3 is 17 amino acids long. Germline CDR1 is SGHTA and CDR2 is FQGNSA. This clone was picked up a small number of times. Sequencing was carried out using peripheral blood. The rearrangement uses TRBV7-2 and TRBJ2-1; TRBD1 matches at 11 bases. This sequence was found in a human donor in a cohort sampled during active COVID-19. The DNA for the CDR3 is TGTGCCAGCAGCTTAGGAATTGGGGACAGGGGGTTGGGTGAGCAGTTCTTC. This sequence encodes CASSLGIGDRGLGEQFF.